These 21 T cell receptor beta chains were sequenced from one sample in a study of T cells in Graves' hyperthyroidism and ophthalmopathy. Amplification of TCR beta CDR3 regions was performed using RNA transcripts as template. Initially, a first-round RT-PCR of the TCR CDR3 employed the HTBI primer set. TCRdb re-analysed the multiplex PCR reads in MiXCR, keeping a single row per CDR3 protein. The sample has about 590,000 distinct CDR3 sequences; 14% are singletons. The source material was blood. These receptor sequences come from a woman in her late teens or twenties with Graves' ophthalmopathy.

This clonotype has a count of ten or more. The chain joins TRBV2 to TRBJ2-1; D unclear. CDR1 and CDR2 (germline): SNHLY, FYNNEI. The V and J ends lost 4 bases and 5 bases respectively, with 6 bases between them. The length of the CDR3 is 12 residues. The CDR3 protein is CASSAWNNEQFF. CDR3 in DNA: TGTGCCAGCAGTGCATGGAACAATGAGCAGTTCTTC.

This clonotype was seen many times. The chain is built from TRBV29-1 and TRBJ2-7, with 7 bases fitting TRBD2. The germline V gene encodes CDR1 SQVTM and CDR2 ANQGSEA. The junction had 4 bases not matched to a gene; V was cut back by 0 bases and J by 2 bases. CDR3 length: 14 residues. The CDR3 loop is CSVEERGSTYEQYF. CDR3 bases: TGCAGCGTTGAAGAGCGGGGGTCTACCTACGAGCAGTACTTC.

This clonotype has a count of ten or more. This chain joins TRBV7-8 and TRBJ2-2, with a possible D match to TRBD2 (7 bases). CDR3 size: 15 residues. Germline CDR1 SGHVS, CDR2 FQNEAQ. V gave up 1 base and J gave up 4 bases, with 10 bases separating them. The DNA of the CDR3 is TGTGCCAGCAGCTTAGTGGGGGGGGCCACCGGGGAGCTGTTTTTT. Encoded protein: CASSLVGGATGELFF.

In the case of this clonotype: A much larger clonotype is one base distant, so this may be a read error. The chain has TRBV28 and TRBJ1-2; D remains unclear. Germline V gives CDR1 MDHEN, CDR2 SYDVKM. Deletions cut 3 bases from V and 1 base from J, with 12 bases between. The CDR3 covers 15 residues. In nucleotides, the CDR3 is TGTGCCAGCAGTTTGCACTATAGCTTTAACTATGGCTACACCTTC. It codes for CASSLHYSFNYGYTF.

V gene TRBV4-3 combines with J gene TRBJ2-7; D might be TRBD1 (5 bases). CDR1 is LGHNA, CDR2 YSLEER, per germline. This CDR3 region has 16 residues. Deletions cut 2 bases from V and 5 bases from J, with 19 bases between. CDR3 sequence (DNA): TGCGCCAGCAGCCAAAACAGACAGACTCTCCTAGACGAGCAGTACTTC. Protein: CASSQNRQTLLDEQYF.

This chain joins TRBV12-3 or TRBV12-4 and TRBJ2-1; 16 positions match TRBD2. The CDR3 has 18 amino acids. Trimming at V came to 5 bases and at J to 7 bases, leaving 11 bases not matched to a gene. In nucleotides, the CDR3 is TGTGCCAGCAGTACAACGCCCGGGACTAGCGGGAGGGGGAATGAGCAGTTCTTC. Translation gives CASSTTPGTSGRGNEQFF.

This clonotype was seen repeatedly, ten times or more. This rearrangement joins TRBV30 to TRBJ1-3, with TRBD1 matching 8 bases. The germline gives CDR1 GTSNPN, CDR2 SVGIG (reference sequence). V lost 4 bases and J lost 3; bases outside the gene matches: 8. The CDR3 contains 15 residues. The CDR3 sequence is CAWTPTGVHGNTIYF. In DNA, the CDR3 is TGTGCCTGGACTCCGACAGGGGTTCATGGAAACACCATATATTTT.

V usage is TRBV20-1 and J usage is TRBJ2-5; possible D gene TRBD1, 7 bases. Trimming shortened V by 4 bases and J by 9 bases, and 21 bases separated the two germline ends. The germline V gene has CDR1 DFQATT and CDR2 SNEGSKA (reference sequence). The CDR3 contains 14 residues. The CDR3 nucleotides read TGCAGTGCTACCCAGGAGGGGGCCCCAACGGCCCAGTACTTC. It translates to CSATQEGAPTAQYF.

This clonotype was recorded at least ten times. The chain employs TRBV7-2 and TRBJ2-5, with D possibly being TRBD2 (7 bases). With 5 bases removed from V and 11 bases from J, the gap between germline ends came to 24 bases. Germline V lookup: CDR1 SGHTA, CDR2 FQGNSA. The CDR3 is 15 residues long. CDR3 sequence (DNA): TGTGCCAGCAGCCGAGTAAGGGGGGGACGCACCCTACAGTACTTC. Its protein product is CASSRVRGGRTLQYF.

This clonotype was counted ten times or more. The chain uses TRBV7-9 and TRBJ2-1; D remains ambiguous. This CDR3 is 13 amino acids long. Germline loops: CDR1 SEHNR, CDR2 FQNEAQ (reference sequence). Trimming removed 2 bases at V and 5 bases at J, with 7 bases between. DNA for the CDR3: TGTGCCAGCAGCTTAACTGCAGACAATGAGCAGTTCTTC. It yields the protein CASSLTADNEQFF.

This clonotype was observed once. The rearrangement uses TRBV12-3 or TRBV12-4 and TRBJ2-7; 9 nucleotides agree with TRBD2. The CDR3 contains 15 residues. Trimming took 6 bases from V and 0 from J; bases not matched to a gene: 6. The CDR3 sequence is CASSHRTSDSYEQYF. The CDR3 nucleotides are TGTGCCAGCAGCCACAGGACTAGCGACTCCTACGAGCAGTACTTC.

This clonotype was detected ten times or more. The chain uses TRBV7-6 and TRBJ1-1; D is unclear. The germline CDR1 and CDR2 sequences are SGHVS and FNYEAQ. There are 14 residues in the CDR3. The germline V and J ends were trimmed by 0 bases and 2 bases, with 7 bases remaining between them. The CDR3 loop reads CASSLAEGNTEAFF. As DNA, the CDR3 is TGTGCCAGCAGCTTAGCGGAGGGAAACACTGAAGCTTTCTTT.

This clonotype occurred a few times. The V call is TRBV19, the J call TRBJ1-1; no clear D. CDR3 size: 15 residues. With 5 bases removed from V and 6 bases from J, the gap between germline ends came to 19 bases. The germline V gene encodes CDR1 LNHDA and CDR2 SQIVND (reference sequence). The CDR3, as DNA: TGTGCCAGTAGTGACCAGGTTAGGGATGCCGCTGAAGCTTTCTTT. Encoded protein: CASSDQVRDAAEAFF.

The V and J genes are TRBV29-1 and TRBJ2-1, with 8 bases fitting TRBD1. J was trimmed by 8 bases and V by 8 bases; bases with no gene match: 5. The CDR3 loop spans 11 amino acids. CDR1 and CDR2 from the germline V gene are SQVTM and ANQGSEA. This CDR3 is CSPGQGDEQFF. CDR3 DNA: TGCAGCCCCGGACAGGGCGATGAGCAGTTCTTC.

This clonotype has only a few counts. The genes are TRBV5-6 and TRBJ1-1, with D uncertain. Trimming shortened V by 4 bases and J by 11 bases, and 18 bases separated the two germline ends. This CDR3 is built from 13 residues. Germline lookup yields CDR1 SGHDT and CDR2 YYEEEE. The CDR3 is CASSPQLGRLAFF. The CDR3 DNA is TGTGCCAGCAGCCCACAACTAGGGAGGCTCGCTTTCTTT.

This clonotype was counted between two and nine times. The chain has TRBV29-1 and TRBJ1-1; weak D call: TRBD1 (5 bases). Per germline, CDR1 SQVTM and CDR2 ANQGSEA. V was clipped by 8 bases and J by 0 bases, with 13 bases between them. The CDR3 extends over 13 amino acids. The CDR3, as DNA: TGCAGCATCCAAAAGGACATGAACACTGAAGCTTTCTTT. This sequence encodes CSIQKDMNTEAFF.

Many counts were recorded for this clonotype. The V call is TRBV3-1, the J call TRBJ2-1, with D possibly matching TRBD2 (6 bases). Germline CDR1 is LGHDT and CDR2 is YNNKEL (reference sequence). V was trimmed by 8 bases and J by 9 bases, leaving 17 bases between them. CDR3 length: 13 residues. The CDR3 loop is CASSPSGEGEQFF. CDR3 DNA: TGTGCCAGCTCACCCTCGGGAGAGGGTGAGCAGTTCTTC.

This clonotype was detected ten times or more. The chain recombines TRBV9 with TRBJ1-4; D is possibly TRBD1 (5 bases). Germline values: CDR1 SGDLS, CDR2 YYNGEE. This CDR3 has 15 amino acids. Trimming pared 3 bases from V and 5 bases from J, leaving 14 bases between. CDR3 sequence (DNA): TGTGCCAGCAGCGGTCGACAGAGTTTCAATGAAAAACTGTTTTTT. Its protein is CASSGRQSFNEKLFF. Based on the CDR3 plus reference TRBV9 and TRBJ1-4, the full variable domain is DSGVTQTPKHLITATGQRVTLRCSPRSGDLSVYWYQQSLDQGLQFLIQYYNGEERAKGNILERFSAQQFPDLHSELNLSSLELGDSALYFCASSGRQSFNEKLFFGSGTQLSVL.

V is TRBV28 and J is TRBJ2-7; 12 nucleotides line up with TRBD2. V shed 5 bases, J shed 3 bases, and the junction held 8 bases outside the gene matches. CDR1 and CDR2 from the germline V gene are MDHEN and SYDVKM. The length of the CDR3 is 16 residues. The CDR3 here is CASSGLGLAGNYEQYF. DNA of the CDR3: TGTGCCAGCAGTGGGCTAGGACTAGCGGGAAACTACGAGCAGTACTTC.

The sample holds many counts of this clonotype. This rearrangement joins TRBV20-1 to TRBJ2-1; a weak D match, TRBD2 (5 bases). CDR3 length equals 16 residues. Germline loops: CDR1 DFQATT, CDR2 SNEGSKA (reference sequence). V lost 0 bases, J lost 1 base, and 13 bases lay in between. CDR3 protein: CSARDLGRGSYNEQFF. The DNA of the CDR3 is TGCAGTGCTAGAGACCTGGGGAGAGGTTCCTACAATGAGCAGTTCTTC.

This clonotype was counted at least ten times. This chain joins TRBV6-1 and TRBJ2-3, with D possibly TRBD1 on 6 matching bases. Looked up from germline, CDR1 is MNHNS and CDR2 is SASEGT. V lost 5 bases, J lost 0 bases, and 15 bases lay in between. This CDR3 has 16 residues. CDR3 sequence reads: CASSRTASISTDTQYF. Here the CDR3 DNA reads TGTGCCAGCAGTCGGACAGCTTCTATTAGCACAGATACGCAGTATTTT.